This TCR beta chain was retrieved from a study of CD4+ T cells in melanoma. Clones were sequenced by immunoSEQ multiplex PCR, and TCRdb holds only the in-frame ones, with some missing. The data hold 140,000 or so clones, with approximately 91% observed a single time. The V and J ends lost 4 bases and 6 bases respectively, with 16 bases between them. This CDR3 has 14 amino acids. Germline V gives CDR1 SGHRS, CDR2 YFSETQ. V and J are TRBV5-1 and TRBJ1-1, with a weak D call TRBD1 (6 bases). The sequence was collected from a human donor with melanoma. In nucleotides, the CDR3 is TGCGCCAGCAGCGTCGTACAGGGATCGGCTGAAGCTTTCTTT. Translating it yields CASSVVQGSAEAFF.